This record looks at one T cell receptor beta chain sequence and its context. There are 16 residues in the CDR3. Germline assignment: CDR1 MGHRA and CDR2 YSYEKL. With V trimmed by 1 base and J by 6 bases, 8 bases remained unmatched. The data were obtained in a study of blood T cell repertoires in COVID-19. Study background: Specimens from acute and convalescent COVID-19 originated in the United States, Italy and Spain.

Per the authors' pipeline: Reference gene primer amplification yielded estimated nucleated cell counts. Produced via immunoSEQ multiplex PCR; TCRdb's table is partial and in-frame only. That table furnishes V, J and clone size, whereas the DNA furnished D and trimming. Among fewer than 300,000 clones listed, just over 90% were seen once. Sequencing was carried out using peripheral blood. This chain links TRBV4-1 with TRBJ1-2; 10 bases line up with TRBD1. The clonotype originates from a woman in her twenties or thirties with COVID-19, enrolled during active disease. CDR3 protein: CASSQAFTGTGDGYTF. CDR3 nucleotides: TGCGCCAGCAGCCAAGCCTTTACCGGGACAGGGGATGGCTACACCTTC.